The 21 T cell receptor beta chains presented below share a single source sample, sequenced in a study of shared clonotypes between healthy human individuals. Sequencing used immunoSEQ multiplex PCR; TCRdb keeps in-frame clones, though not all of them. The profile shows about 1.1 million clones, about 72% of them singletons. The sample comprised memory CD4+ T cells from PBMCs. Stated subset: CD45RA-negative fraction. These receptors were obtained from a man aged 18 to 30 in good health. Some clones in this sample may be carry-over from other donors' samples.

The CDR3 loop reads CATIMTARNTEAFF. As DNA, the CDR3 is TGTGCCACGATTATGACAGCTCGGAACACTGAAGCTTTCTTT. V and J are TRBV19 and TRBJ1-1; D is possibly TRBD1 (5 bases). Germline V gene lookup returns CDR1 LNHDA and CDR2 SQIVND (reference sequence). V lost 10 bases, J lost 1 base, and 16 bases lay in between. This CDR3 contains 14 residues. The full variable domain, in which reference TRBV19 and TRBJ1-1 provide the parts outside the CDR3, is DGGITQSPKYLFRKEGQNVTLSCEQNLNHDAMYWYRQDPGQGLRLIYYSQIVNDFQKGDIAEGYSVSREKKESFPLTVTSAQKNPTAFYLCATIMTARNTEAFFGQGTRLTVV.

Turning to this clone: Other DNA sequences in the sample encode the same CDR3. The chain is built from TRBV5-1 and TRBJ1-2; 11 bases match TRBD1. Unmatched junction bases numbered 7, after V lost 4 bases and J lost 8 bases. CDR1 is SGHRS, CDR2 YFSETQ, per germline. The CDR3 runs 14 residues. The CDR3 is CASSLGQGAYGYTF. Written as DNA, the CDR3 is TGCGCCAGCAGCCTAGGACAGGGGGCTTACGGCTACACCTTC.

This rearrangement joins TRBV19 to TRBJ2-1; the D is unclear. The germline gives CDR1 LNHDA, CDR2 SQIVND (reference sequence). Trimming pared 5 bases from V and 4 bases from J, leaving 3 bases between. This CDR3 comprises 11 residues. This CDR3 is CASSAYNEQFF. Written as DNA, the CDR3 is TGTGCCAGTAGTGCTTACAATGAGCAGTTCTTC. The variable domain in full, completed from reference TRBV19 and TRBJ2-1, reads DGGITQSPKYLFRKEGQNVTLSCEQNLNHDAMYWYRQDPGQGLRLIYYSQIVNDFQKGDIAEGYSVSREKKESFPLTVTSAQKNPTAFYLCASSAYNEQFFGPGTRLTVL.

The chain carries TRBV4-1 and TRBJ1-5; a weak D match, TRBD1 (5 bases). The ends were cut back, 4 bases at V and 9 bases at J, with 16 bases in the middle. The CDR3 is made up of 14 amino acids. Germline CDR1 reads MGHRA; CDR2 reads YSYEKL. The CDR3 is CASSLIPGDPPQHF. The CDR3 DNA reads TGCGCCAGCAGCCTAATCCCCGGGGACCCGCCCCAGCATTTT.

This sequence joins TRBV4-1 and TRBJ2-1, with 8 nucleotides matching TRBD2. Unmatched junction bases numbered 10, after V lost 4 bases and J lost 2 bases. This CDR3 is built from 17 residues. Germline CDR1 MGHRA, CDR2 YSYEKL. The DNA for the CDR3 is TGCGCCAGCAGCCCGAGGTTAGCGGGACAAACCTACAATGAGCAGTTCTTC. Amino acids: CASSPRLAGQTYNEQFF.

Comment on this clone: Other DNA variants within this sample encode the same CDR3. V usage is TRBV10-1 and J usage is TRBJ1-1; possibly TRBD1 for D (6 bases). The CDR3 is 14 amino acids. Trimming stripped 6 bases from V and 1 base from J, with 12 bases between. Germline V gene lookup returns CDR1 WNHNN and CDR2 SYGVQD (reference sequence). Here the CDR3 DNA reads TGCGCCAGCAGCGGATCGACAGGGAACACTGAAGCTTTCTTT. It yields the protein CASSGSTGNTEAFF.

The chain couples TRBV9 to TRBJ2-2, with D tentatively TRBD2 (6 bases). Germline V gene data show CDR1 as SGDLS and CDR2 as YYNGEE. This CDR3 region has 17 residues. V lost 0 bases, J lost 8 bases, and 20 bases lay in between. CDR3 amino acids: CASSVGVAGSIEGELFF. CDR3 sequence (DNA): TGTGCCAGCAGCGTAGGGGTTGCGGGATCGATTGAGGGGGAGCTGTTTTTT. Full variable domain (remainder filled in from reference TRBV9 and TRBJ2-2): DSGVTQTPKHLITATGQRVTLRCSPRSGDLSVYWYQQSLDQGLQFLIQYYNGEERAKGNILERFSAQQFPDLHSELNLSSLELGDSALYFCASSVGVAGSIEGELFFGEGSRLTVL.

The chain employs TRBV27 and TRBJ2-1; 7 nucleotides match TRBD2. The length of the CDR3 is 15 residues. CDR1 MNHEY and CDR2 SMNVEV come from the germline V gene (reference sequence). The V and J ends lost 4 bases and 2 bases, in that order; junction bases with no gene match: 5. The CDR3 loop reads CASSYEGGPYNEQFF. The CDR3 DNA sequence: TGTGCCAGCAGTTACGAGGGAGGGCCCTACAATGAGCAGTTCTTC.

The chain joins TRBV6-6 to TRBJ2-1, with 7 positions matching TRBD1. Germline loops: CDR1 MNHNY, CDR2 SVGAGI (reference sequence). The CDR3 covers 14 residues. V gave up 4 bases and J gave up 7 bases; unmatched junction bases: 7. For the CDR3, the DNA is TGTGCCAGCAGTTCCGAGGGGGCGCGTAATGAGCAGTTCTTC. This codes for CASSSEGARNEQFF.

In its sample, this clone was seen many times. The CDR3 nucleotides read TGTGCCAGCAGACCGTGGCTAGCGGGACATGGTACGCAGTATTTT. Translating gives CASRPWLAGHGTQYF. The chain uses TRBV28 and TRBJ2-3, with 9 bases fitting TRBD2. The germline CDR1 and CDR2 sequences are MDHEN and SYDVKM. This CDR3 comprises 15 residues. Losses at the gene ends were 6 bases for V and 8 bases for J; bases not matched to a gene: 12.

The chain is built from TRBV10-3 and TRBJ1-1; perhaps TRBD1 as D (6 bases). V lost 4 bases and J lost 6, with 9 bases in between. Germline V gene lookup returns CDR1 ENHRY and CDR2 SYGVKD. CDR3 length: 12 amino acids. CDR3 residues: CAISGRTAEAFF. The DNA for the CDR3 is TGTGCCATCAGTGGTAGGACAGCTGAAGCTTTCTTT.

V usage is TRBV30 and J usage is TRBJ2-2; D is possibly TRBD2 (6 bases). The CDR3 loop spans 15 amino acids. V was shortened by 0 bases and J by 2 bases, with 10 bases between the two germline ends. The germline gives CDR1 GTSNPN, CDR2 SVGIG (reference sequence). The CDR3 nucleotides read TGTGCCTGGAGTGTACTGGGGACTAACACCGGGGAGCTGTTTTTT. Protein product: CAWSVLGTNTGELFF.

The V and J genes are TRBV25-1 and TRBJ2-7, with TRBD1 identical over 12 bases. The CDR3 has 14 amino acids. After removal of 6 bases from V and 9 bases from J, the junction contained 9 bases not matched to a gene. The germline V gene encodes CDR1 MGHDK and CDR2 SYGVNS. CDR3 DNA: TGTGCCAGCAGCGTCCCGGGACAGGGGGCGAGGCAGTACTTC. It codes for CASSVPGQGARQYF.

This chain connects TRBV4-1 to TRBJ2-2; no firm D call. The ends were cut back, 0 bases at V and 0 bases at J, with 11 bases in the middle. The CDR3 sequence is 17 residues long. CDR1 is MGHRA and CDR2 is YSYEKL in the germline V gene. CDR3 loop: CASSQENDRTNTGELFF. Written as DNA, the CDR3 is TGCGCCAGCAGCCAAGAAAATGACCGGACGAACACCGGGGAGCTGTTTTTT.

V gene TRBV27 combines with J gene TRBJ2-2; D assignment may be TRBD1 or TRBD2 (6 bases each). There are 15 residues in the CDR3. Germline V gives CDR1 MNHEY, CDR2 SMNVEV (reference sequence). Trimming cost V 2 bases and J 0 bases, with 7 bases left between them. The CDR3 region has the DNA TGTGCCAGCAGTTTAAGGGGGGCGAACACCGGGGAGCTGTTTTTT. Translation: CASSLRGANTGELFF.

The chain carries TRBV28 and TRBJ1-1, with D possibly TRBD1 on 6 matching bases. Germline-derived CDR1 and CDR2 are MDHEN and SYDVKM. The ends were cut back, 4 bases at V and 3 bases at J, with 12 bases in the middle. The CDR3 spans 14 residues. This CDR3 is CASSSGQGHTEAFF. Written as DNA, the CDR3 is TGTGCCAGCAGTTCCGGGCAGGGGCACACTGAAGCTTTCTTT.

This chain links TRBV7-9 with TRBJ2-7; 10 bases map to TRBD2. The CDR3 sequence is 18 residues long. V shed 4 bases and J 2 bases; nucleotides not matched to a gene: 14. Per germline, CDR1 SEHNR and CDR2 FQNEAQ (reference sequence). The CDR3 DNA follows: TGTGCCAGCAGCTCAGAGGGATACACTAGCGGGGAAACCTACGAGCAGTACTTC. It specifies CASSSEGYTSGETYEQYF.

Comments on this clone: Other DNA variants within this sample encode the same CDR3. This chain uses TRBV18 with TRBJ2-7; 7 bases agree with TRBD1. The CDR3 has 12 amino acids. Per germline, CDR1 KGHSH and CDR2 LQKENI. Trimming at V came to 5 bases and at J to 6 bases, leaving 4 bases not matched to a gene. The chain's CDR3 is CASSYDRAEQYF. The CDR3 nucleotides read TGTGCCAGCTCATACGACAGGGCCGAGCAGTACTTC.

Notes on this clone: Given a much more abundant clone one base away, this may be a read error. The CDR3 loop reads CSAGHGEGYTF. The CDR3 DNA follows: TGCAGTGCCGGACATGGGGAAGGCTACACCTTC. This sequence joins TRBV20-1 and TRBJ1-2; maybe TRBD1 (5 bases). V was trimmed by 6 bases and J by 8 bases, leaving 13 bases between them. This CDR3 is built from 11 residues. The germline gives CDR1 DFQATT, CDR2 SNEGSKA (reference sequence).

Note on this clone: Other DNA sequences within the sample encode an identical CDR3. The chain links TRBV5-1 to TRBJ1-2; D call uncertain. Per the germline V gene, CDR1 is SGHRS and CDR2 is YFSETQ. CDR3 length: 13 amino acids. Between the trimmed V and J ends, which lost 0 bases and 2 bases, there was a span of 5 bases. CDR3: CASSLDGNYGYTF. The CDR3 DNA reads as TGCGCCAGCAGCTTGGACGGGAACTATGGCTACACCTTC.

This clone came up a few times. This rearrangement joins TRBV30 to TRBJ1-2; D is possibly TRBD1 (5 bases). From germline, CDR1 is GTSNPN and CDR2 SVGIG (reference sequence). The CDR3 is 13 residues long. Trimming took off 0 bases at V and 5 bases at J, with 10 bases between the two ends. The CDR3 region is CAWSVQQEYGYTF. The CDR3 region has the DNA TGTGCCTGGAGTGTACAACAGGAGTATGGCTACACCTTC.